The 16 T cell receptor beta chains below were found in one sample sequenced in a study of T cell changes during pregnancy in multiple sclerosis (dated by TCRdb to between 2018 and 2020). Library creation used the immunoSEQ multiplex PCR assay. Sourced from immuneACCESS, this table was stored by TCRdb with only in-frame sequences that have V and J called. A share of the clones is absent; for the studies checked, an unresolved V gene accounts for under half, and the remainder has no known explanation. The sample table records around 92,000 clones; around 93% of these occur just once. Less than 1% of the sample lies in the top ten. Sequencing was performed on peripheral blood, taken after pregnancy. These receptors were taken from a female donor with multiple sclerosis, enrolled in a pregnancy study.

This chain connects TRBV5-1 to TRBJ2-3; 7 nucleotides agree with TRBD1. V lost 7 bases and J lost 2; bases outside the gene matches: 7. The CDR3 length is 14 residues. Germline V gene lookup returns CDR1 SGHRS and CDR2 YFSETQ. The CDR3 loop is CASARDSNTDTQYF. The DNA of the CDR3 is TGCGCCAGCGCCCGGGACAGCAACACAGATACGCAGTATTTT. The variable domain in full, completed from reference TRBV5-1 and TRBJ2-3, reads KAGVTQTPRYLIKTRGQQVTLSCSPISGHRSVSWYQQTPGQGLQFLFEYFSETQRNKGNFPGRFSGRQFSNSRSEMNVSTLELGDSALYLCASARDSNTDTQYFGPGTRLTVL.

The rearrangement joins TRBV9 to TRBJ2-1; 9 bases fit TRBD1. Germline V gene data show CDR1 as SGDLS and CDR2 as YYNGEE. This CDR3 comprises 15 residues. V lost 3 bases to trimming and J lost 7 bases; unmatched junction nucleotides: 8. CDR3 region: CASSGGQGRRNEQFF. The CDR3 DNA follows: TGTGCCAGCAGCGGGGGACAGGGTCGTAGGAATGAGCAGTTCTTC.

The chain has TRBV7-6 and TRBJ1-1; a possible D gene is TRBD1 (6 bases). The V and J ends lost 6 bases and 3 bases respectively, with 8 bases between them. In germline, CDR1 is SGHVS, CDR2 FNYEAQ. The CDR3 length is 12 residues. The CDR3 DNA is TGTGCCAGCAGTAAGGGGGACACTGAAGCTTTCTTT. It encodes CASSKGDTEAFF.

CDR3 loop: CASSSLAGLMTYEQYF. DNA of the CDR3: TGCGCCAGCAGCTCGTTAGCGGGACTAATGACCTACGAGCAGTACTTC. The V call is TRBV5-1, the J call TRBJ2-7, with 8 positions matching TRBD2. Germline-derived CDR1 and CDR2 are SGHRS and YFSETQ. J gave up 2 bases and V 3 bases, and 10 bases lay outside the gene matches. This CDR3 is built from 16 residues.

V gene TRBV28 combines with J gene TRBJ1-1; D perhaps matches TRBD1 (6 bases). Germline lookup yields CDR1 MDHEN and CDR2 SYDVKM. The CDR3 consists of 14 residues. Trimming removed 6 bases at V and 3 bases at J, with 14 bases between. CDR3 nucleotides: TGTGCCAGCAGGGAGGGGGGGGGTTACACTGAAGCTTTCTTT. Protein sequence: CASREGGGYTEAFF.

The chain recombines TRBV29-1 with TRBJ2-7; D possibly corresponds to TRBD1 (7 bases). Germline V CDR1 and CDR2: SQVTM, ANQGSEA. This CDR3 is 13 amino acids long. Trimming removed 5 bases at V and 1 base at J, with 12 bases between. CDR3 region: CSVRAGQSYEQYF. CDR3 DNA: TGCAGCGTTCGGGCGGGACAGTCCTACGAGCAGTACTTC.

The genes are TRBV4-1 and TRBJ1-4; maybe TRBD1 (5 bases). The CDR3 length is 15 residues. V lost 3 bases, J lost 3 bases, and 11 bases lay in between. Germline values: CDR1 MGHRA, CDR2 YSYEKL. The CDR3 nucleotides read TGCGCCAGCAGCCAGCGGGGCTACGCTAATGAAAAACTGTTTTTT. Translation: CASSQRGYANEKLFF.

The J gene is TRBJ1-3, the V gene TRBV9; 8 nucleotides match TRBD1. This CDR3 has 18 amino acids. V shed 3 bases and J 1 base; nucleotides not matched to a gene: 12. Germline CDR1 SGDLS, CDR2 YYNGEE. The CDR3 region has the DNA TGTGCCAGCAGCGCGATCGGGTGGACAGGGCGGTCTGGAAACACCATATATTTT. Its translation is CASSAIGWTGRSGNTIYF. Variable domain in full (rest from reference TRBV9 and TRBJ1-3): DSGVTQTPKHLITATGQRVTLRCSPRSGDLSVYWYQQSLDQGLQFLIQYYNGEERAKGNILERFSAQQFPDLHSELNLSSLELGDSALYFCASSAIGWTGRSGNTIYFGEGSWLTVV.

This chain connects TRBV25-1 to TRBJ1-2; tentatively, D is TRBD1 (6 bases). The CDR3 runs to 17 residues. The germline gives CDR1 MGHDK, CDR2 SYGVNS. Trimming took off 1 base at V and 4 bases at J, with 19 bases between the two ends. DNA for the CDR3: TGTGCCAGCAGTGAATTTAGCACAGGGCGTTATGGCTATGGCTACACCTTC. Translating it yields CASSEFSTGRYGYGYTF.

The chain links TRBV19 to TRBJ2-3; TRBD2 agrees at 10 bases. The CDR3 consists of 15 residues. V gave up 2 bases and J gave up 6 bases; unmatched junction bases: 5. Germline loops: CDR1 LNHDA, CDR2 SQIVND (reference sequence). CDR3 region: CASSITAGGPDTQYF. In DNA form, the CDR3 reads TGTGCCAGTAGTATAACAGCGGGAGGGCCCGATACGCAGTATTTT.

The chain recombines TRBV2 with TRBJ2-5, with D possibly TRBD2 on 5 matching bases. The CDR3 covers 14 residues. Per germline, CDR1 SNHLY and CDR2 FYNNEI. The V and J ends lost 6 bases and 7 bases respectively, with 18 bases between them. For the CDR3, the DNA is TGTGCCAGCAGGACCCAACTAGGCCCGTTGACCCAGTACTTC. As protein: CASRTQLGPLTQYF.

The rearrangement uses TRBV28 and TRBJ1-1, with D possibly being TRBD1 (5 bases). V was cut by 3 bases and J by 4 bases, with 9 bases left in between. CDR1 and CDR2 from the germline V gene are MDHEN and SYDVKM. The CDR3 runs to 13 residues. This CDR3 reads CASSLGGATEAFF. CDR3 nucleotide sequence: TGTGCCAGCAGTTTGGGCGGGGCCACTGAAGCTTTCTTT.

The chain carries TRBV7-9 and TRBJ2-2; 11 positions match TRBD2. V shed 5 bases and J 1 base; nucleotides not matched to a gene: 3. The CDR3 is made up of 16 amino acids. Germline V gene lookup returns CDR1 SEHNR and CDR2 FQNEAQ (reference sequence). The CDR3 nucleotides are TGTGCCAGCAGCCAGGGGACTAGCGGGAACACCGGGGAGCTGTTTTTT. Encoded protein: CASSQGTSGNTGELFF.

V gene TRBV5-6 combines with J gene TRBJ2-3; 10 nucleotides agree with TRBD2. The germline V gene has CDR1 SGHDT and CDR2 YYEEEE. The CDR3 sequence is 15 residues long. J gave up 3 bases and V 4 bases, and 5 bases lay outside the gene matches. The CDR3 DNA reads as TGTGCCAGCAGCCTGACGACTAGCGGGACAGATACGCAGTATTTT. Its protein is CASSLTTSGTDTQYF. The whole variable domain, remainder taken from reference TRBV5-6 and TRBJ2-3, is DAGVTQSPTHLIKTRGQQVTLRCSPKSGHDTVSWYQQALGQGPQFIFQYYEEEERQRGNFPDRFSGHQFPNYSSELNVNALLLGDSALYLCASSLTTSGTDTQYFGPGTRLTVL.

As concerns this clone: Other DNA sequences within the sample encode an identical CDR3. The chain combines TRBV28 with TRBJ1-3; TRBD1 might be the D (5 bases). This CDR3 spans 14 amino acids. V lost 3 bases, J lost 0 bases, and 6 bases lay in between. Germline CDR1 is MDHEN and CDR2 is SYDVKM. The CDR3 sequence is CASSLGGSGNTIYF. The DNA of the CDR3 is TGTGCCAGCAGTTTGGGGGGCTCTGGAAACACCATATATTTT.

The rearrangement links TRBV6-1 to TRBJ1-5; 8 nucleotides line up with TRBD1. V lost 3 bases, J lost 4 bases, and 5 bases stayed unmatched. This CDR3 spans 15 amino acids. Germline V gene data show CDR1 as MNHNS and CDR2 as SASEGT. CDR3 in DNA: TGTGCCAGCAGTGAGCCAGGACAGGGAAATCAGCCCCAGCATTTT. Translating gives CASSEPGQGNQPQHF.